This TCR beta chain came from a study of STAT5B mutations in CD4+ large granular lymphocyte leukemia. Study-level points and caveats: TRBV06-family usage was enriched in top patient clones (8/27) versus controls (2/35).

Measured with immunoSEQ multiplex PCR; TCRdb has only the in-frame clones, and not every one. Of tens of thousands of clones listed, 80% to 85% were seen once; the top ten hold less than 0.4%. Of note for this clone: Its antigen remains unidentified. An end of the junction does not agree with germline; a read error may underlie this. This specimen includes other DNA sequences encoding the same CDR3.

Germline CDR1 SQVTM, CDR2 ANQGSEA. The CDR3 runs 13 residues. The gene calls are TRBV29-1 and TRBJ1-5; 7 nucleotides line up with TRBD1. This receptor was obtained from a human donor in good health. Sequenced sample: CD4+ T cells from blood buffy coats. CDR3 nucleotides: TGCAGCGTGCTGGGGGACAGCAACCAGCCCCAGCATTTT. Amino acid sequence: CSVLGDSNQPQHF.